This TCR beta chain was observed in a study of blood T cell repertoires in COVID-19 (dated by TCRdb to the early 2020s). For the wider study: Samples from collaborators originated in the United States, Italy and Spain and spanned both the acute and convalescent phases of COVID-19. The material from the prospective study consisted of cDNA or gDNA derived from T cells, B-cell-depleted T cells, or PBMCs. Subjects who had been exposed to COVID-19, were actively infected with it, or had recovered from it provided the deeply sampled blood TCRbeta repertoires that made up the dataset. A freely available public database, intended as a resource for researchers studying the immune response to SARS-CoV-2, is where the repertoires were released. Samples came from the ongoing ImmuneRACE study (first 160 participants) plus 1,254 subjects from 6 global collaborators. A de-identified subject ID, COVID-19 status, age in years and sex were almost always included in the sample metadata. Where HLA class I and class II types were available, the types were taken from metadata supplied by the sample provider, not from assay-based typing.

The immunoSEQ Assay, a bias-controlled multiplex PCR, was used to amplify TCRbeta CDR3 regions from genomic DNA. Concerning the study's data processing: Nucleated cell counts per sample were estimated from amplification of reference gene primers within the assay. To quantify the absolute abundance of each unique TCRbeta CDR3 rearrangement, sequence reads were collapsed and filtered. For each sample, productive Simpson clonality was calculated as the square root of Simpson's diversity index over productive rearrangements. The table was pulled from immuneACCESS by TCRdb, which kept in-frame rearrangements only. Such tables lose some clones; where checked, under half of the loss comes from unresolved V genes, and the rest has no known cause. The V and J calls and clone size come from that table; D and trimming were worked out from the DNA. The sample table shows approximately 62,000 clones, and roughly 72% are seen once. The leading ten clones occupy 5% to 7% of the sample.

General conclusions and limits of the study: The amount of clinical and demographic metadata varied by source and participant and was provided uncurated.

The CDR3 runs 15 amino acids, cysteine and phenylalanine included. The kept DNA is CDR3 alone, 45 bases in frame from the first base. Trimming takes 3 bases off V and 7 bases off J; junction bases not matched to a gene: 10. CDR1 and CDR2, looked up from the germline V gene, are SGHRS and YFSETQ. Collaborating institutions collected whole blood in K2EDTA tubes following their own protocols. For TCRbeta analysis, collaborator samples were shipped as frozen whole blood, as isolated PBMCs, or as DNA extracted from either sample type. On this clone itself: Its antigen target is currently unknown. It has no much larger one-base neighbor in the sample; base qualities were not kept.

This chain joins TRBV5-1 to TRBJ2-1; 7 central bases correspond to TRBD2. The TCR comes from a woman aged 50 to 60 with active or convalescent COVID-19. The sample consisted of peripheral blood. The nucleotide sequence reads TGCGCCAGCAGCTCCGGTTGGGAGGGTAGGAATGAGCAGTTCTTC. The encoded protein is CASSSGWEGRNEQFF.